The 22 T cell receptor beta chains below come from one sample, sequenced in a study of human T cells and chemical hapten exposure. One entry per CDR3 protein results from TCRdb running MiXCR on the RACE reads. This table holds approximately 80,000 distinct CDR3 sequences, 7.5% to 9% found once. Described time point: patch test 1, 2 weeks after DPC sensitization. Treatment given: therapeutic diphenylcyclopropenone sensitization with weekly scalp DPC. The sequencing here drew on whole blood, taken in connection with sensitization to the hapten diphenylcyclopropenone (DPC). The receptors originated from a woman in her twenties or thirties with alopecia areata. Some clones in this sample may be carry-over from other donors' samples.

This chain connects TRBV7-9 to TRBJ2-5; the D is unclear. This CDR3 has 13 amino acids. V dropped 4 bases and J dropped 3 bases, with 9 bases sitting between them. Germline loops: CDR1 SEHNR, CDR2 FQNEAQ (reference sequence). The CDR3 loop is CASSCRREETQYF. In DNA form, the CDR3 reads TGTGCCAGCAGCTGCAGGAGAGAAGAGACCCAGTACTTC.

This clonotype was picked up many times. The V gene is TRBV15, the J gene TRBJ1-1; possibly TRBD1 for D (5 bases). The CDR3 covers 17 residues. The germline gives CDR1 LNHNV, CDR2 YYDKDF (reference sequence). V was trimmed by 0 bases and J by 6 bases, leaving 20 bases between them. The CDR3 bases are TGTGCCACCAGCAGAGATAAAGTACAGCGCCGGGGGGCTGAAGCTTTCTTT. Translation: CATSRDKVQRRGAEAFF.

This clonotype was picked up many times. This chain connects TRBV10-3 to TRBJ1-1; unclear D gene. V was clipped by 10 bases and J by 0 bases, with 12 bases between them. Germline lookup yields CDR1 ENHRY and CDR2 SYGVKD. CDR3 length: 13 amino acids. The CDR3 loop is CATGPRLNTEAFF. As DNA, the CDR3 is TGTGCCACCGGACCGCGACTGAACACTGAAGCTTTCTTT.

This clonotype was seen many times. This rearrangement joins TRBV5-1 to TRBJ1-2; D ambiguous. Germline assignment: CDR1 SGHRS and CDR2 YFSETQ. Trimming stripped 1 base from V and 5 bases from J, with 12 bases between. CDR3 length: 14 amino acids. CDR3 residues: CASSLLRTEYGYTF. As DNA, the CDR3 is TGCGCCAGCAGCTTGTTGCGGACTGAGTATGGCTACACCTTC.

In this sample, this clonotype turned up many times. The chain combines TRBV7-3 with TRBJ1-1, with TRBD1 matching 7 bases. The length of the CDR3 is 13 residues. From germline, CDR1 is SGHTA and CDR2 FQGTGA. The trim removed 5 bases at V and 8 bases at J, leaving 8 bases unmatched. CDR3 sequence reads: CASSLNTGEEAFF. The CDR3 coding sequence is TGTGCCAGCAGCCTGAACACAGGGGAGGAAGCTTTCTTT.

As for this clonotype: This clone may be a read error of a much larger clone one base away. This rearrangement joins TRBV6-1 to TRBJ1-4; D unclear. The V gene's germline CDR1 is MNHNS and CDR2 SASEGT. CDR3 length equals 12 residues. The CDR3 DNA sequence: TGTGCCAGCAGGGAAGTATGGAGGGAACTGTTTTTT. It is translated as CASREVWRELFF.

This clonotype was counted between two and nine times. The chain is built from TRBV2 and TRBJ2-1; possibly TRBD1 for D (5 bases). The CDR3 has 15 residues. Between the trimmed V and J ends, which lost 4 bases and 8 bases, there was a span of 18 bases. Germline CDR1 SNHLY, CDR2 FYNNEI. The CDR3 region has the DNA TGTGCCAGCAGTGGGCGACAGTGGGGTCTGGATGAGCAGTTCTTC. It yields the protein CASSGRQWGLDEQFF.

This clonotype was counted many times. V gene TRBV20-1 combines with J gene TRBJ2-7, with 11 bases lining up with TRBD2. Germline V gives CDR1 DFQATT, CDR2 SNEGSKA (reference sequence). Trimming at V came to 6 bases and at J to 1 base, leaving 2 bases not matched to a gene. This CDR3 is 13 amino acids long. CDR3 coding DNA: TGCAGTGCCAGACTAGCGGGGTCCTACGAGCAGTACTTC. It translates to CSARLAGSYEQYF.

This clonotype was observed at least ten times. The chain recombines TRBV29-1 with TRBJ2-3; D is perhaps TRBD1 or TRBD2 (5 bases each). The V end lost 7 bases, the J end lost 4 bases, and 6 bases lay between the germline ends. The CDR3 consists of 10 residues. The germline V gene has CDR1 SQVTM and CDR2 ANQGSEA. The CDR3 bases are TGCAGCGGGGGGTCAGATACGCAGTATTTT. This translates into CSGGSDTQYF.

V and J are TRBV12-3 or TRBV12-4 and TRBJ2-3, with D possibly being TRBD2 (5 bases). Trimming stripped 6 bases from V and 8 bases from J, with 9 bases between. This CDR3 has 11 residues. CDR3 sequence (DNA): TGTGCCAGCAGGGACTTGGGTACGCAGTATTTT. Translated, it gives CASRDLGTQYF.

This clonotype showed up just a few times. The chain couples TRBV2 to TRBJ2-2; tentatively, D is TRBD2 (7 bases). The V gene lost 9 bases and the J gene lost 4 bases, with 15 bases spanning the gap. Per the germline V gene, CDR1 is SNHLY and CDR2 is FYNNEI. The CDR3 loop spans 14 amino acids. Written as DNA, the CDR3 is TGTGCCAGAGGCGGGGGCCAACGCACCGGGGAGCTGTTTTTT. Translating it yields CARGGGQRTGELFF.

Many counts were recorded for this clonotype. The chain recombines TRBV2 with TRBJ1-1, with D unresolved. The CDR3 spans 13 residues. Trimming shortened V by 0 bases and J by 8 bases, and 10 bases separated the two germline ends. Germline lookup yields CDR1 SNHLY and CDR2 FYNNEI. CDR3 DNA: TGTGCCAGCAGTGAAGCTCGCGGGGTGGAAGCTTTCTTT. It codes for CASSEARGVEAFF.

This clonotype has just a few counts. The rearrangement uses TRBV12-3 or TRBV12-4 and TRBJ2-3, with 10 nucleotides matching TRBD1. V lost 3 bases to trimming and J lost 4 bases; unmatched junction nucleotides: 4. The CDR3 is made up of 15 amino acids. CDR3 DNA sequence: TGTGCCAGCAGTTTCTCTGGACAGGGGGCAGATACGCAGTATTTT. This gives the protein CASSFSGQGADTQYF.

This clonotype was detected ten times or more. The V call is TRBV7-9, the J call TRBJ1-2; no clear D. This CDR3 is 17 amino acids long. V was pared by 1 base and J by 1 base, with 16 bases between. Germline V gene sequence: CDR1 SEHNR, CDR2 FQNEAQ (reference sequence). The CDR3 reads CASSLGGYRTINYGYTF. The CDR3, as DNA: TGTGCCAGCAGCTTAGGCGGATACAGAACTATTAACTATGGCTACACCTTC.

Many counts were recorded for this clonotype. The chain has TRBV30 and TRBJ1-5; D perhaps matches TRBD1 (5 bases). CDR1 GTSNPN and CDR2 SVGIG come from the germline V gene (reference sequence). This CDR3 region has 16 residues. V was trimmed by 0 bases and J by 3 bases, leaving 15 bases between them. CDR3 sequence: CAWSVPQGLTNQPQHF. Written as DNA, the CDR3 is TGTGCCTGGAGTGTCCCCCAGGGCTTGACCAATCAGCCCCAGCATTTT.

The chain carries TRBV3-1 and TRBJ1-6; 8 bases agree with TRBD1. Trimming took 0 bases from V and 3 from J; bases not matched to a gene: 10. CDR1 and CDR2 from the germline V gene are LGHDT and YNNKEL (reference sequence). The CDR3 consists of 19 residues. The CDR3 DNA sequence: TGTGCCAGCAGCCAAGATGGACAGGGCGGCCAAAACTATAATTCACCCCTCCACTTT. Residues: CASSQDGQGGQNYNSPLHF. The full variable domain, rest sourced from reference TRBV3-1 and TRBJ1-6, is DTAVSQTPKYLVTQMGNDKSIKCEQNLGHDTMYWYKQDSKKFLKIMFSYNNKELIINETVPNRFSPKSPDKAHLNLHINSLELGDSAVYFCASSQDGQGGQNYNSPLHFGNGTRLTVT.

This chain connects TRBV2 to TRBJ1-1, with a weak D call TRBD1 (6 bases). With 6 bases removed from V and 6 bases from J, the gap between germline ends came to 17 bases. The CDR3 totals 14 residues. Germline loops: CDR1 SNHLY, CDR2 FYNNEI. As DNA, the CDR3 is TGTGCCAGCAGACCAGATGGACAGATCGCTGAAGCTTTCTTT. This encodes CASRPDGQIAEAFF.

This clonotype came up a few times. The rearrangement links TRBV12-3 or TRBV12-4 to TRBJ1-1; maybe TRBD1 (5 bases). This CDR3 is built from 15 residues. V gave up 7 bases and J gave up 0 bases, with 15 bases separating them. CDR3 nucleotide sequence: TGTGCCAGCACCTCCCCGGGGCGAATGAACACTGAAGCTTTCTTT. It translates to CASTSPGRMNTEAFF.

As for this clonotype: Since a much larger clone is just one base distant, this may be a read error. The rearrangement uses TRBV6-6 and TRBJ2-7; TRBD2 agrees at 8 bases. The CDR3 is made up of 16 amino acids. With V trimmed by 8 bases and J by 5 bases, 17 bases remained unmatched. Germline V CDR1 and CDR2: MNHNY, SVGAGI (reference sequence). CDR3 region: CASRVTRTSGYDEQYF. CDR3 DNA: TGTGCCAGCCGAGTTACCAGAACTAGCGGATACGACGAGCAGTACTTC.

The V gene is TRBV19, the J gene TRBJ1-1; no firm D call. V was clipped by 3 bases and J by 2 bases, with 7 bases between them. This CDR3 has 13 residues. CDR1 and CDR2 (germline): LNHDA, SQIVND (reference sequence). The CDR3 is CASSIQINTEAFF. CDR3 in DNA: TGTGCCAGTAGTATCCAAATAAACACTGAAGCTTTCTTT.

This clonotype was detected ten times or more. The chain links TRBV10-1 to TRBJ2-7, with 9 bases lining up with TRBD1. CDR1 WNHNN and CDR2 SYGVQD come from the germline V gene (reference sequence). Trimming removed 6 bases from V and 5 bases from J; junction bases left unmatched: 5. This CDR3 is built from 13 residues. CDR3 protein: CASSSGQGDEQYF. In DNA, the CDR3 is TGCGCCAGCAGCTCGGGACAGGGAGACGAGCAGTACTTC.

V usage is TRBV15 and J usage is TRBJ2-5; TRBD1 agrees at 11 bases. From germline, CDR1 is LNHNV and CDR2 YYDKDF (reference sequence). This CDR3 is built from 15 residues. Trimming took 5 bases from V and 3 from J; bases not matched to a gene: 5. The CDR3 region has the DNA TGTGCCACCAGCGTAAGGACAGGGGGCGAAGAGACCCAGTACTTC. Translation gives CATSVRTGGEETQYF. Complete variable domain (other parts from reference TRBV15 and TRBJ2-5): DAMVIQNPRYQVTQFGKPVTLSCSQTLNHNVMYWYQQKSSQAPKLLFHYYDKDFNNEADTPDNFQSRRPNTSFCFLDIRSPGLGDTAMYLCATSVRTGGEETQYFGPGTRLLVL.